This T cell receptor beta chain was sequenced during a study of shared clonotypes between healthy human individuals. The repertoire was sequenced with immunoSEQ multiplex PCR; TCRdb's copy has only in-frame clones and lacks some. The top ten hold about 10% of the sample, which has roughly 200,000 clones, 66% seen once. The CDR3 totals 17 residues. After removal of 0 bases from V and 1 base from J, the junction contained 5 bases not matched to a gene. Germline lookup yields CDR1 SGHVS and CDR2 FQNEAQ. This sequence was found in a man under 40 in good health. This chain links TRBV7-8 with TRBJ1-5; 8 bases align to TRBD1. Sequencing input: memory CD4+ T cells sorted from blood. The subset is: CD45RA-negative fraction. The DNA of the CDR3 is TGTGCCAGCAGCTTAGCTGGTAGACAGGGGAGCAATCAGCCCCAGCATTTT. This sequence encodes CASSLAGRQGSNQPQHF.